This T cell receptor (beta chain) appears in the sequencing data of a study of blood T cell repertoires in COVID-19. About the study: Whether acute or convalescent, the COVID-19 samples came from the United States, Italy and Spain. From T cells, B-cell-depleted T cells, or PBMCs came the material, which was cDNA or gDNA.

Per the germline V gene, CDR1 is MNHEY and CDR2 is SVGEGT. The V and J ends lost 6 bases and 7 bases, in that order; junction bases with no gene match: 8. This CDR3 region has 15 residues. Sequencing was performed with immunoSEQ multiplex PCR; in TCRdb, only in-frame clones are kept and a portion is missing. The table has 70,000 or so clones, about four fifths seen once; the top ten hold about 14%. The sample was peripheral blood. This sequence originates from a human donor in a cohort sampled during active COVID-19. The gene calls are TRBV6-2 or TRBV6-3 and TRBJ2-4; the match to TRBD1 covers 11 bases. The CDR3 DNA follows: TGTGCCAGCAGCCGCCCACGGGACAGGGGGAACATTCAGTACTTC. Protein: CASSRPRDRGNIQYF.